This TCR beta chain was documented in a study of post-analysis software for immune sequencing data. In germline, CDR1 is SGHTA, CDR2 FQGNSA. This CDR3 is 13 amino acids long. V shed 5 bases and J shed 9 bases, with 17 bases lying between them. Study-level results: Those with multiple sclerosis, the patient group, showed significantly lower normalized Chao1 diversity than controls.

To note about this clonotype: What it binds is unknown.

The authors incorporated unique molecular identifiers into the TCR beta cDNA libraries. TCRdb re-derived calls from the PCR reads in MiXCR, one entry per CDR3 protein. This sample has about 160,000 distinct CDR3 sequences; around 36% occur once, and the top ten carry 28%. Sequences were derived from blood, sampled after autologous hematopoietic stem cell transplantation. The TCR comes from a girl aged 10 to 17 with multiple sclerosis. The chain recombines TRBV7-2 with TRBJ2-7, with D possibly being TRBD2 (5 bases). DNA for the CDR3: TGTGCCAGCAGCAACCAGCGGTTCGGTGGGCAGTACTTC. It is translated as CASSNQRFGGQYF.